These T cell receptor beta chains were read from a single sample in a study of CD8 T cells in Susac syndrome. MiXCR, applied by TCRdb to the immunoSEQ multiplex PCR reads, yields one record per CDR3 protein. Among some 95,000 distinct CDR3 sequences listed, about 93% were seen once. Material: CD8+ T cells from PBMCs. These receptors came from a human donor in good health. CDR3s include the opening cysteine and the closing phenylalanine or tryptophan. A D gene is named only where the DNA matches it firmly. Only some rows state a clone size, as once, few, many or a class for expanded clones.

clone size	V gene	J gene	D gene	CDR3 protein	CDR3 DNA
-	TRBV11-1	TRBJ1-2	-	CASSLRAGGGSFGYTF	TGTGCCAGCAGCTTAAGGGCCGGGGGAGGGTCCTTCGGCTACACCTTC
-	TRBV5-6	TRBJ2-5	TRBD1	CASSFYRGQGETQYF	TGTGCCAGCAGCTTCTACAGGGGGCAGGGTGAGACCCAGTACTTC
-	TRBV7-8	TRBJ2-5	TRBD2	CASSLGSGGGQETQYF	TGTGCCAGCAGCTTAGGATCGGGCGGGGGTCAAGAGACCCAGTACTTC
-	TRBV7-9	TRBJ2-3	TRBD2	CASTFSSGTSGDTDTQYF	TGTGCCAGCACCTTTTCGTCGGGTACTAGCGGTGACACAGATACGCAGTATTTT
-	TRBV29-1	TRBJ2-1	TRBD2	CSVEEGTSWGNEQFF	TGCAGCGTTGAAGAAGGGACTAGCTGGGGCAATGAGCAGTTCTTC
-	TRBV13	TRBJ1-5	-	CASSVGGSNQPQHF	TGTGCCAGCAGCGTCGGAGGGAGTAATCAGCCCCAGCATTTT
-	TRBV13	TRBJ2-5	TRBD1	CASSSQDRDQETQYF	TGTGCCAGCAGCTCGCAGGACAGGGACCAAGAGACCCAGTACTTC
-	TRBV19	TRBJ1-2	TRBD1	CASSPSTGTVNYGYTF	TGTGCCAGTAGTCCTTCGACCGGGACAGTCAACTATGGCTACACCTTC
-	TRBV9	TRBJ2-3	TRBD1	CASSDDRDEDTQYF	TGTGCCAGCAGCGACGACAGGGACGAGGATACGCAGTATTTT
-	TRBV7-2	TRBJ2-2	-	CASSLARVRGTGELFF	TGTGCCAGCAGCTTAGCTCGTGTCCGGGGCACCGGGGAGCTGTTTTTT
-	TRBV3-1	TRBJ2-3	-	CASSQDGSITDTQYF	TGTGCCAGCAGCCAAGATGGGTCGATCACAGATACGCAGTATTTT
-	TRBV13	TRBJ1-5	-	CASSLATGQQPQHF	TGTGCCAGCAGCTTAGCCACAGGACAGCAGCCCCAGCATTTT
-	TRBV9	TRBJ2-2	-	CASSVVGGDHTGELFF	TGTGCCAGCAGCGTAGTCGGGGGTGACCACACCGGGGAGCTGTTTTTT
-	TRBV6-1	TRBJ2-3	-	CASRYQGDTQYF	TGTGCCAGCAGGTACCAGGGAGATACGCAGTATTTT
once	TRBV12-3/TRBV12-4	TRBJ1-2	-	CASSSTRTGYTF	TGTGCCAGCAGTTCCACCCGGACCGGCTACACCTTC
once	TRBV13	TRBJ2-7	TRBD1	CASSGGQFYEQYF	TGTGCCAGCAGCGGGGGACAGTTCTACGAGCAGTACTTC
-	TRBV11-2	TRBJ2-3	-	CASSLVPYTDTQYF	TGTGCCAGCAGCTTAGTACCATACACAGATACGCAGTATTTT
-	TRBV9	TRBJ2-1	TRBD2	CASSDHKLAGGRNEQFF	TGTGCCAGCAGCGATCACAAACTAGCGGGGGGGCGAAATGAGCAGTTCTTC
-	TRBV7-9	TRBJ2-1	TRBD2	CASSHDRITSASWGFF	TGTGCCAGCAGCCACGACCGAATAACTAGCGCGAGCTGGGGGTTCTTC
-	TRBV12-3/TRBV12-4	TRBJ2-5	-	CASSFTQETQYF	TGTGCCAGCAGTTTTACACAAGAGACCCAGTACTTC
-	TRBV30	TRBJ1-1	-	CAWTPDSNTEAFF	TGTGCCTGGACCCCCGACAGTAACACTGAAGCTTTCTTT
few	TRBV27	TRBJ1-5	-	CASSLQGQLNQPQHF	TGTGCCAGCAGTTTACAGGGGCAGTTAAATCAGCCCCAGCATTTT
-	TRBV2	TRBJ2-7	TRBD1	CASRGQVTYEQYF	TGTGCCAGCAGAGGACAGGTTACCTACGAGCAGTACTTC
-	TRBV7-9	TRBJ1-5	TRBD1	CASSSRDRADQPQHF	TGTGCCAGCAGCTCACGGGACAGGGCGGATCAGCCCCAGCATTTT
once	TRBV5-1	TRBJ2-2	-	CASSLFYVTGELFF	TGCGCCAGCAGCTTGTTTTACGTCACCGGGGAGCTGTTTTTT